The clone carrying this TCR beta chain was detected only a few times. The target antigen is unknown. This sample includes further DNA sequences coding for the same CDR3. The protocol was immunoSEQ multiplex PCR, while the TCRdb copy is restricted to in-frame clones and leaves out a portion. This table holds some 3,300 clones, 84% found once. The V end lost 4 bases, the J end lost 0 bases, and 16 bases lay between the germline ends. The CDR3 has 18 residues. The germline V gene encodes CDR1 KGHSH and CDR2 LQKENI. These data originate in a study of circulating and synovial CD4+ cells in juvenile arthritis. General study findings and limits: Circulating pathogenic-like lymphocytes shared a substantially higher fraction of CDR3 sequences with synovium than bulk blood. T cell genome counts differed by at least an order of magnitude between CPL and CD4 samples. Vbeta family usage analysis did not detect the pathogenic-like versus bulk difference.

The chain has TRBV18 and TRBJ1-6; unclear D gene. The sequenced sample consisted of CD4+ T cells from synovial fluid. The source is a human donor with juvenile idiopathic arthritis. In DNA form, the CDR3 reads TGTGCCAGCTCACAACTGCCAACACCTAGCTCCTATAATTCACCCCTCCACTTT. Protein sequence: CASSQLPTPSSYNSPLHF.